This T cell receptor beta chain appears in the sequencing data of a study of cytomegalovirus exposure and HLA in healthy donors. The PCR had 60 Vbeta and 13 Jbeta primers. The repertoire was sequenced with immunoSEQ multiplex PCR; TCRdb's copy has only in-frame clones and lacks some. This sample has hundreds of thousands of clones, with roughly 91% found just once. There are 13 residues in the CDR3. With 4 bases clipped from V and 6 bases from J, the junction kept 7 bases outside the gene matches. The V gene's germline CDR1 is SGHTS and CDR2 YDEGEE. The genes are TRBV5-8 and TRBJ2-7, with 7 nucleotides matching TRBD2. This TCR was sampled from a woman younger than 35 in good health and CMV-seronegative. Sequenced input: PBMCs. DNA for the CDR3: TGTGCCAGCAGCAAAGGACTAGAGGCCGAGCAGTACTTC. Amino acids: CASSKGLEAEQYF. Full variable domain (rest looked up from reference TRBV5-8 and TRBJ2-7): EAGVTQSPTHLIKTRGQQATLRCSPISGHTSVYWYQQALGLGLQFLLWYDEGEERNRGNFPPRFSGRQFPNYSSELNVNALELEDSALYLCASSKGLEAEQYFGPGTRLTVT.